This entry lists 20 T cell receptor beta chains sequenced from one sample in a study of T cells in localized non-small cell lung cancer. Some clones are missing from TCRdb's copy, which holds only in-frame ones; the method was immunoSEQ multiplex PCR. The sample lists tens of thousands of clones; 70% to 90% were seen once. The sample here was peripheral blood, taken before any cancer treatment. Receptor source: a woman between 35 and 70 years old with stage I squamous cell lung carcinoma.

The gene calls are TRBV6-5 and TRBJ1-3; maybe TRBD1 (6 bases). Germline values: CDR1 MNHEY, CDR2 SVGAGI. The germline V and J ends were trimmed by 5 bases and 8 bases, with 16 bases remaining between them. CDR3 length equals 14 residues. For the CDR3, the DNA is TGTGCCAGCAGTCCCTACAAAACAGGGCACACCATATATTTT. Translating gives CASSPYKTGHTIYF.

This clone was seen more than once but under ten times. The gene calls are TRBV5-1 and TRBJ1-2, with TRBD1 as a possible D gene (6 bases). V lost 2 bases to trimming and J lost 4 bases, with 12 bases between them. Germline lookup yields CDR1 SGHRS and CDR2 YFSETQ. CDR3 length: 14 amino acids. Here the CDR3 DNA reads TGCGCCAGCAGCTTAGAGGGGGTCGGCTATGGCTACACCTTC. Translated, it gives CASSLEGVGYGYTF. The variable domain in full, completed from reference TRBV5-1 and TRBJ1-2, reads KAGVTQTPRYLIKTRGQQVTLSCSPISGHRSVSWYQQTPGQGLQFLFEYFSETQRNKGNFPGRFSGRQFSNSRSEMNVSTLELGDSALYLCASSLEGVGYGYTFGSGTRLTVV.

The chain joins TRBV10-3 to TRBJ2-5; D perhaps matches TRBD2 (7 bases). The CDR3 consists of 16 residues. Germline assignment: CDR1 ENHRY and CDR2 SYGVKD. Trimming left V 2 bases short and J 2 bases short, with 15 bases between. CDR3 loop: CAISERRGRGQETQYF. In nucleotides, the CDR3 is TGTGCCATCAGTGAGAGGAGGGGGAGGGGGCAAGAGACCCAGTACTTC.

This clone was recorded only once. This rearrangement joins TRBV6-5 to TRBJ2-5; the D is unclear. Germline assignment: CDR1 MNHEY and CDR2 SVGAGI. V lost 5 bases to trimming and J lost 5 bases, with 3 bases between them. The CDR3 contains 10 residues. The chain's CDR3 is CASSEETQYF. Written as DNA, the CDR3 is TGTGCCAGCAGTGAGGAGACCCAGTACTTC.

This rearrangement joins TRBV4-2 to TRBJ1-2; D is perhaps TRBD1 (6 bases). CDR1 is LGHNA and CDR2 is YNFKEQ in the germline V gene. Trimming cost V 7 bases and J 8 bases, with 17 bases left between them. This CDR3 region has 13 residues. The CDR3 DNA is TGTGCCAGCACCCCACAGGGAACGTCAGGCTACACCTTC. It codes for CASTPQGTSGYTF.

Concerning this clone: Within the sample, other DNA sequences also encode this same CDR3. The J gene is TRBJ1-1, the V gene TRBV5-1; 8 bases are a match to TRBD1. There are 15 residues in the CDR3. V shed 3 bases and J 2 bases; nucleotides not matched to a gene: 6. Germline lookup yields CDR1 SGHRS and CDR2 YFSETQ. The CDR3 region is CASSSGGTGNTEAFF. The CDR3 DNA reads TGCGCCAGCAGCTCGGGGGGGACAGGAAACACTGAAGCTTTCTTT.

The genes are TRBV18 and TRBJ1-5, with no clear D. V was cut by 3 bases and J by 4 bases, with 16 bases left in between. Germline-derived CDR1 and CDR2 are KGHSH and LQKENI. CDR3 length: 16 amino acids. The CDR3 region has the DNA TGTGCCAGCTCACCTCAAAACGGACTGCAGAATCAGCCCCAGCATTTT. Encoded protein: CASSPQNGLQNQPQHF.

The J gene is TRBJ1-1, the V gene TRBV19; unclear D gene. Germline V lookup: CDR1 LNHDA, CDR2 SQIVND (reference sequence). Trimming removed 7 bases at V and 0 bases at J, with 15 bases between. The CDR3 has 15 amino acids. CDR3 sequence: CASNPGGLLNTEAFF. Here the CDR3 DNA reads TGTGCCAGTAACCCCGGTGGACTCCTGAACACTGAAGCTTTCTTT.

The chain employs TRBV18 and TRBJ1-2; possibly TRBD1 for D (6 bases). The CDR3 is 15 amino acids. The V and J ends lost 4 bases and 4 bases respectively, with 16 bases between them. The germline CDR1 and CDR2 sequences are KGHSH and LQKENI. The CDR3 loop is CASSQSRGARYGYTF. The CDR3 DNA reads TGTGCCAGCTCACAATCCAGGGGCGCCCGCTATGGCTACACCTTC.

On this clone itself: One junction end does not reproduce the germline sequence, and a read error may be involved. V gene TRBV7-7 combines with J gene TRBJ2-3, with 13 positions matching TRBD2. The CDR3 runs 15 residues. Germline lookup yields CDR1 SSHAT and CDR2 FNYEAQ (reference sequence). The CDR3: CASSLLAGGQDTQYF. The CDR3 DNA reads as TGTGCTAGCAGCTTACTAGCGGGGGGGCAGGATACGCAGTATTTT.

V gene TRBV29-1 combines with J gene TRBJ1-2, with unresolved D. The V gene lost 1 base and the J gene lost 4 bases, with 10 bases spanning the gap. Looked up from germline, CDR1 is SQVTM and CDR2 is ANQGSEA. CDR3 length equals 13 residues. For the CDR3, the DNA is TGCAGCGTTGAAGTGGGCAGGTCCTATGGCTACACCTTC. It translates to CSVEVGRSYGYTF.

Turning to this clone: Other DNA sequences from this sample encode an identical CDR3 as well. The CDR3 is CASSLDTGGVYGYTF. CDR3 coding DNA: TGCGCCAGCAGCTTGGATACAGGGGGAGTCTATGGCTACACCTTC. The chain has TRBV5-1 and TRBJ1-2; 8 nucleotides agree with TRBD1. The germline CDR1 and CDR2 sequences are SGHRS and YFSETQ. The trim removed 0 bases at V and 4 bases at J, leaving 5 bases unmatched. The CDR3 runs to 15 residues.

The genes are TRBV10-3 and TRBJ1-6, with D tentatively TRBD1 (6 bases). Trimming shortened V by 10 bases and J by 4 bases, and 11 bases separated the two germline ends. The CDR3 covers 13 residues. CDR1 and CDR2 from the germline V gene are ENHRY and SYGVKD. In DNA, the CDR3 is TGTGCCACCGCGACAGGATATAATTCACCCCTCCACTTT. It codes for CATATGYNSPLHF.

This clone was seen a single time. The chain couples TRBV6-6 to TRBJ1-1; perhaps TRBD1 as D (6 bases). Germline CDR1 is MNHNY and CDR2 is SVGAGI (reference sequence). CDR3 length: 15 residues. Trimming took 0 bases from V and 3 from J, leaving 11 bases between them. The CDR3, as DNA: TGTGCCAGCAGTTACTCAGCGGGGGCATACACTGAAGCTTTCTTT. Translation gives CASSYSAGAYTEAFF.

This clone was counted once. V gene TRBV5-1 combines with J gene TRBJ2-7; D is unclear. V was cut by 0 bases and J by 2 bases, with 12 bases left in between. Germline CDR1 and CDR2: SGHRS and YFSETQ. CDR3 length: 15 amino acids. The CDR3 DNA reads TGCGCCAGCAGCTTGGGCTCTTCGACCGCCTACGAGCAGTACTTC. Translation: CASSLGSSTAYEQYF.

This clone was picked up one time. The gene calls are TRBV7-2 and TRBJ2-1, with TRBD1 identical over 8 bases. CDR1 and CDR2 (germline): SGHTA, FQGNSA. V lost 5 bases and J lost 2; bases outside the gene matches: 11. This CDR3 has 17 amino acids. The CDR3 DNA sequence: TGTGCCAGCAGCCGGACCGCAGACAGGGGAACCTACAATGAGCAGTTCTTC. It codes for CASSRTADRGTYNEQFF.

This chain uses TRBV10-1 with TRBJ1-6, with D possibly matching TRBD1 (5 bases). CDR3 length: 19 residues. The V and J ends lost 0 bases and 0 bases respectively, with 15 bases between them. From germline, CDR1 is WNHNN and CDR2 SYGVQD (reference sequence). The CDR3 DNA reads as TGCGCCAGCAGTGAGTCGGGGGGACGTCTCAGCTCCTATAATTCACCCCTCCACTTT. It yields the protein CASSESGGRLSSYNSPLHF.

The chain recombines TRBV5-1 with TRBJ1-4; 8 positions agree with TRBD1. The CDR3 spans 15 residues. CDR1 is SGHRS and CDR2 is YFSETQ in the germline V gene. After removal of 4 bases from V and 8 bases from J, the junction contained 10 bases not matched to a gene. The CDR3 region has the DNA TGCGCCAGCAGCCCTATAGCCAGGGGGCGGGAAAAACTGTTTTTT. Its protein product is CASSPIARGREKLFF.

The chain couples TRBV10-1 to TRBJ2-3, with D possibly matching TRBD2 (6 bases). This CDR3 is 14 amino acids long. Germline V gene sequence: CDR1 WNHNN, CDR2 SYGVQD (reference sequence). V dropped 11 bases and J dropped 1 base, with 16 bases sitting between them. The CDR3: CALGSLDGTDTQYF. CDR3 DNA: TGCGCCCTCGGGAGCCTCGATGGCACAGATACGCAGTATTTT.

The CDR3 DNA reads as TGTGCCAGCACCCCCCTTCGGGGCTCCCCTAACTATGGCTACACCTTC. Protein product: CASTPLRGSPNYGYTF. The chain recombines TRBV5-6 with TRBJ1-2, with a possible D match to TRBD1 (5 bases). Germline V CDR1 and CDR2: SGHDT, YYEEEE. V lost 6 bases and J 0 bases, leaving 18 bases between the germline ends. This CDR3 is built from 16 residues.